Detailed here is one T cell receptor beta chain. One entry per CDR3 protein, called by TCRdb with MiXCR from the 5' RACE reads. The profile shows about 580,000 distinct CDR3 sequences, about 15% of them singletons. Per germline, CDR1 KGHSH and CDR2 LQKENI. Deletions cut 6 bases from V and 2 bases from J, with 13 bases between. The CDR3 totals 15 residues. These data belong to a study of T cells after yellow fever vaccination. Sequencing used PBMCs, obtained 5 days after the first yellow fever vaccination. The receptor comes from a man younger than 35 who received the YFV17D yellow fever vaccine. The J gene is TRBJ2-2, the V gene TRBV18, with D perhaps matching TRBD2 (6 bases). Here the CDR3 reads CASSRERDNTGELFF. The CDR3 nucleotides read TGTGCCAGCTCCCGGGAGCGAGATAACACCGGGGAGCTGTTTTTT.